The source of this TCR beta chain is a study of T cell responses to AZD1222 COVID-19 vaccine. This clone has only a few counts. TCRdb's copy holds only in-frame clones and misses some; the assay was immunoSEQ multiplex PCR. Of approximately 150,000 clones listed, roughly nine tenths are singletons. The CDR3 is 15 amino acids. V shed 2 bases and J shed 0 bases, with 5 bases lying between them. Germline V gene sequence: CDR1 MNHEY, CDR2 SVGAGI. This sequence joins TRBV6-5 and TRBJ2-6; D remains unclear. The sample in question was peripheral blood, obtained on day 0 of AZD1222 vaccination. This receptor was identified in an adult in good health. The CDR3 nucleotides read TGTGCCAGCAGTTACAGGGACTCTGGGGCCAACGTCCTGACTTTC. It encodes CASSYRDSGANVLTF.